The following is a T cell receptor (beta chain) sequence with its context. Its antigen is undetermined. This table comes from immunoSEQ multiplex PCR, and its TCRdb copy is limited to in-frame clones, with some not included. The data show roughly 140,000 clones, with approximately 89% seen just once and around 2.1% held by the top ten. The data were obtained in a study of T cell responses to AZD1222 COVID-19 vaccine. Points from the study as a whole: At 160-218 and 743-854, vaccine-associated CD4 TCRs were dominant, and they spanned spike. The donors showed a predominance of white British ancestry and of females, with possible underestimation of clonal diversity. Within unmutated variant regions lay the reported targets of nearly half of spike-specific TCRs. No day 14 peak samples; only post-peak repertoires were characterized.

V shed 6 bases, J shed 5 bases, and the junction held 9 bases outside the gene matches. The CDR3 contains 16 residues. Germline V lookup: CDR1 SGHTA, CDR2 FQGNSA. This chain connects TRBV7-2 to TRBJ2-3, with 12 bases identical to TRBD2. The sequencing used peripheral blood, collected on day 0 of AZD1222 vaccination. This clonotype was obtained from an adult in good health. The CDR3 protein is CASRPLAGGSGDTQYF. In DNA form, the CDR3 reads TGTGCCAGCAGGCCTCTAGCGGGAGGGTCGGGAGATACGCAGTATTTT.